Below, 19 T cell receptor beta chains from the same sample are listed, as sequenced in a study of identical twins. TCRdb reprocessed the 5' RACE reads with MiXCR, giving one entry per CDR3 protein. The sample has 1.5 million or so distinct CDR3 sequences; around 29% are singletons. Sequenced input: cord blood. The source is a newborn girl in good health.

As to this clonotype: A much bigger clone sits one base away, suggesting this may be a read error. This chain uses TRBV20-1 with TRBJ2-1, with TRBD1 matching over 10 bases. V gave up 6 bases and J gave up 10 bases; unmatched junction bases: 9. CDR3 size: 13 residues. The V gene's germline CDR1 is DFQATT and CDR2 SNEGSKA (reference sequence). The CDR3 bases are TGCAGTGCCTCGGGACAGGGGACCTACGAGCAGTTCTTC. Protein: CSASGQGTYEQFF.

The chain joins TRBV5-1 to TRBJ2-2, with 9 bases lining up with TRBD2. Germline values: CDR1 SGHRS, CDR2 YFSETQ. V gave up 4 bases and J gave up 2 bases; unmatched junction bases: 6. This CDR3 comprises 16 residues. DNA for the CDR3: TGCGCCAGCAGCCCCGTAGCGGGGGTCAACACCGGGGAGCTGTTTTTT. This codes for CASSPVAGVNTGELFF.

This chain links TRBV9 with TRBJ2-5; 12 bases are a match to TRBD2. J gave up 4 bases and V 4 bases, and 8 bases lay outside the gene matches. Germline CDR1 and CDR2: SGDLS and YYNGEE. The length of the CDR3 is 16 residues. The CDR3 here is CASSPKPLAGGETQYF. The DNA of the CDR3 is TGTGCCAGCAGCCCTAAGCCACTAGCGGGGGGAGAGACCCAGTACTTC.

This clonotype was recorded a few times. DNA of the CDR3: TGTGCCAGCAGATATCGACTAGCATCGTACAATGAGCAGTTCTTC. It codes for CASRYRLASYNEQFF. The chain joins TRBV27 to TRBJ2-1; 7 bases line up with TRBD2. V dropped 6 bases and J dropped 4; count of bases not matched to a gene: 9. The germline V gene has CDR1 MNHEY and CDR2 SMNVEV (reference sequence). CDR3 length: 15 residues.

The CDR3 sequence: CASSEGRRGRPQHF. The CDR3 DNA sequence: TGTGCCAGCAGTGAAGGTAGGAGGGGACGGCCCCAGCATTTT. The rearrangement links TRBV6-1 to TRBJ1-5, with D perhaps matching TRBD1 (5 bases). Germline V gene lookup returns CDR1 MNHNS and CDR2 SASEGT. Trimming removed 1 base from V and 9 bases from J, with 13 bases in between. This CDR3 is built from 14 residues.

The rearrangement uses TRBV29-1 and TRBJ1-3; D is possibly TRBD1 (5 bases). Trimming removed 3 bases from V and 2 bases from J, with 5 bases in between. CDR3 size: 12 residues. Per the germline V gene, CDR1 is SQVTM and CDR2 is ANQGSEA. The CDR3 bases are TGCAGCGTTGAGGGGGCTGGAAACACCATATATTTT. Translated, it gives CSVEGAGNTIYF.

The V gene is TRBV4-2, the J gene TRBJ2-7; TRBD2 matches 11 bases. Looked up from germline, CDR1 is LGHNA and CDR2 is YNFKEQ. Losses at the gene ends were 3 bases for V and 3 bases for J; bases not matched to a gene: 7. This CDR3 has 16 residues. CDR3: CASSHVLAGAGYEQYF. CDR3 in DNA: TGTGCCAGCAGCCATGTACTAGCGGGAGCGGGCTACGAGCAGTACTTC.

This clonotype has a handful of counts. The chain couples TRBV5-1 to TRBJ2-1; D may be TRBD1 (6 bases). Between the trimmed V and J ends, which lost 4 bases and 8 bases, there was a span of 19 bases. CDR3 length: 15 residues. Germline V gene lookup returns CDR1 SGHRS and CDR2 YFSETQ. The CDR3 nucleotides are TGCGCCAGCAGCCCCAGCTACACAGGGCCCCATGAGCAGTTCTTC. Amino acids: CASSPSYTGPHEQFF.

The rearrangement uses TRBV27 and TRBJ1-1; 8 bases match TRBD1. CDR3 length: 17 residues. Germline V gene lookup returns CDR1 MNHEY and CDR2 SMNVEV (reference sequence). Unmatched junction bases numbered 13, after V lost 2 bases and J lost 5 bases. CDR3 protein: CASSLKGRGLLRTEAFF. CDR3 sequence (DNA): TGTGCCAGCAGTTTAAAGGGCAGGGGGCTACTGCGTACTGAAGCTTTCTTT.

The gene calls are TRBV13 and TRBJ2-3, with 7 bases that match TRBD2. There are 15 residues in the CDR3. Looked up from germline, CDR1 is PRHDT and CDR2 is FYEKMQ (reference sequence). Trimming cost V 7 bases and J 4 bases; bases outside gene matches: 11. CDR3 residues: CASTYGGSGADTQYF. The CDR3 nucleotides read TGTGCCAGCACCTACGGGGGGAGCGGGGCAGATACGCAGTATTTT.

The chain combines TRBV19 with TRBJ2-4; 7 bases fit TRBD1. V shed 4 bases and J 3 bases; nucleotides not matched to a gene: 9. Germline V gives CDR1 LNHDA, CDR2 SQIVND (reference sequence). The CDR3 length is 16 residues. CDR3 bases: TGTGCCAGTAGTACCCTCGGACAGGCCTACAAAAACATTCAGTACTTC. Translation: CASSTLGQAYKNIQYF.

Comment on this clonotype: A read error is possible here, since a much larger clone lies one base away. DNA for the CDR3: TGCGCCAGCAGCCCAGTGGGCATCGCAGATACGCAGTATTTT. Translation gives CASSPVGIADTQYF. This rearrangement joins TRBV5-1 to TRBJ2-3; D ambiguous. V lost 4 bases, J lost 4 bases, and 13 bases lay in between. Germline V CDR1 and CDR2: SGHRS, YFSETQ. The CDR3 totals 14 residues. The whole variable domain, remainder taken from reference TRBV5-1 and TRBJ2-3, is KAGVTQTPRYLIKTRGQQVTLSCSPISGHRSVSWYQQTPGQGLQFLFEYFSETQRNKGNFPGRFSGRQFSNSRSEMNVSTLELGDSALYLCASSPVGIADTQYFGPGTRLTVL.

The chain joins TRBV5-1 to TRBJ1-1; tentatively, D is TRBD1 (6 bases). The V gene lost 5 bases and the J gene lost 6 bases, with 20 bases spanning the gap. The CDR3 totals 15 residues. Germline CDR1 reads SGHRS; CDR2 reads YFSETQ. CDR3 sequence: CASRGATQGSPEAFF. CDR3 DNA sequence: TGCGCCAGCAGGGGCGCTACACAGGGTTCCCCTGAAGCTTTCTTT.

This clonotype was seen a few times. V and J are TRBV20-1 and TRBJ2-5, with D tentatively TRBD1 (5 bases). Germline CDR1 reads DFQATT; CDR2 reads SNEGSKA (reference sequence). Trimming left V 2 bases short and J 4 bases short, with 11 bases between. CDR3 length: 13 amino acids. The CDR3, as DNA: TGCAGTGCTAGACCCCGACAGCCAGAGACCCAGTACTTC. It codes for CSARPRQPETQYF.

The chain links TRBV4-1 to TRBJ2-1; the D call may be TRBD1 or TRBD2 (5 bases each). This CDR3 has 15 residues. Trimming removed 2 bases at V and 5 bases at J, with 13 bases between. Germline-derived CDR1 and CDR2 are MGHRA and YSYEKL. DNA of the CDR3: TGCGCCAGCAGCCAACTCGGGACGAATAACAATGAGCAGTTCTTC. Translation gives CASSQLGTNNNEQFF.

The rearrangement joins TRBV7-9 to TRBJ1-5; D unclear. The CDR3 runs 16 residues. The germline gives CDR1 SEHNR, CDR2 FQNEAQ (reference sequence). V shed 4 bases and J shed 3 bases, with 16 bases lying between them. The CDR3 nucleotides read TGTGCCAGCAGCTCGTACACCGGGCCCCTCAATCAGCCCCAGCATTTT. It specifies CASSSYTGPLNQPQHF.

This clonotype was counted between two and nine times. The chain joins TRBV20-1 to TRBJ2-7, with 12 bases aligning to TRBD2. The CDR3 runs to 14 residues. CDR1 and CDR2 (germline): DFQATT, SNEGSKA (reference sequence). Trimming removed 1 base from V and 4 bases from J; junction bases left unmatched: 2. CDR3 DNA: TGCAGTGCTAGAGCTAGCGGGAGGGTATACGAGCAGTACTTC. It yields the protein CSARASGRVYEQYF.

The chain has TRBV6-5 and TRBJ2-7; 11 bases are shared with TRBD2. The J call is in doubt because the DNA end fits TRBJ2-5 better. Germline V lookup: CDR1 MNHEY, CDR2 SVGAGI. This CDR3 spans 20 amino acids. The CDR3 bases are TGTGCCAGCAGTTACTCGATGGGGTTGTGGCTAGCGGGAGGTCACGAGACCCAGTACTTC. It codes for CASSYSMGLWLAGGHETQYF.

The chain carries TRBV3-1 and TRBJ1-6; D call uncertain. Germline V lookup: CDR1 LGHDT, CDR2 YNNKEL (reference sequence). V was pared by 1 base and J by 10 bases, with 8 bases between. The CDR3 runs 13 residues. The CDR3 region has the DNA TGTGCCAGCAGCCAAGTAAGCGGCTCACCCCTCCACTTT. Amino acids: CASSQVSGSPLHF.